This TCR beta chain derives from a study of identical twins. This clonotype was seen more than once but under ten times. Its antigen is unidentified. Via MiXCR, TCRdb re-called the 5' RACE reads, giving one row per CDR3 protein. This table has hundreds of thousands of distinct CDR3 sequences, over 13% appearing once. Study observations and caveats: There was more out-of-frame TCR alpha sharing in monozygotic twins than models estimated.

This CDR3 is 13 amino acids long. V was pared by 6 bases and J by 1 base, with 2 bases of the junction left unmatched. The V gene's germline CDR1 is SGDLS and CDR2 YYNGEE. The TCR originated in a woman aged 18 to 35 in good health. J is TRBJ2-3 and V is TRBV9; 7 positions match TRBD1. Sequenced input: memory (CD45RO+) T cells sorted from blood. The CDR3 region has the DNA TGTGCCAGCAACAGGGGCGGCACAGATACGCAGTATTTT. Residues: CASNRGGTDTQYF.